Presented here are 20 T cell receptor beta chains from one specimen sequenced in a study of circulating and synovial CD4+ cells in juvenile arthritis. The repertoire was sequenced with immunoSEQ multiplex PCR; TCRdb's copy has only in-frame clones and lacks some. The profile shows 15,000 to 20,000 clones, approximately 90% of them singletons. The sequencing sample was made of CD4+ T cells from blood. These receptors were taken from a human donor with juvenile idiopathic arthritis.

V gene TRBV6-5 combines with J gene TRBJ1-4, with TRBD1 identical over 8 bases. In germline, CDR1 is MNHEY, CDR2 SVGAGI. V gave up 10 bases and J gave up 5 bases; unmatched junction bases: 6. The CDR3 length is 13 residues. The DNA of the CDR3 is TGTGCCACTGGACAGGGACTAAATGAAAAACTGTTTTTT. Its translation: CATGQGLNEKLFF.

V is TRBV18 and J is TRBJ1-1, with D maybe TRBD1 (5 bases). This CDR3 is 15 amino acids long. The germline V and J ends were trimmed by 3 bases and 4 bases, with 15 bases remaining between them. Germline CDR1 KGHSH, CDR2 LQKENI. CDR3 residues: CASSPGLERGTEAFF. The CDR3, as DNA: TGTGCCAGCTCACCGGGACTGGAGCGAGGCACTGAAGCTTTCTTT.

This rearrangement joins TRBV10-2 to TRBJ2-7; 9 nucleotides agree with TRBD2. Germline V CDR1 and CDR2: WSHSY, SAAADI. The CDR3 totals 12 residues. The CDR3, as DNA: TGCGCGTCGGCGGCGGGGGGGTACGAGCAGTACTTC. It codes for CASAAGGYEQYF.

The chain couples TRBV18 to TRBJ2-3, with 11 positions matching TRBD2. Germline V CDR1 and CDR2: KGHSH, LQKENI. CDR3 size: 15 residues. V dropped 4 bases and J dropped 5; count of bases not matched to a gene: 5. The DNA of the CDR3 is TGTGCCAGCTCACTACTAGCGGGAGTGGGAGATACGCAGTATTTT. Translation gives CASSLLAGVGDTQYF.

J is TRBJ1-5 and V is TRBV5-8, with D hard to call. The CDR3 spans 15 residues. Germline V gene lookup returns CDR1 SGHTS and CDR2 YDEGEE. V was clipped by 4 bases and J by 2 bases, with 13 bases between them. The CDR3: CASSPDPRGNQPQHF. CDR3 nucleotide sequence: TGTGCCAGCAGCCCTGACCCTCGGGGCAATCAGCCCCAGCATTTT.

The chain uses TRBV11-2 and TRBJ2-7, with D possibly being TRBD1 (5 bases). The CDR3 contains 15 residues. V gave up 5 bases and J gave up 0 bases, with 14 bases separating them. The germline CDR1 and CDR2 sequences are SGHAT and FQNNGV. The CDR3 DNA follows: TGTGCCAGCAGCCCCCCCAGGGCGAGCTCCTACGAGCAGTACTTC. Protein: CASSPPRASSYEQYF.

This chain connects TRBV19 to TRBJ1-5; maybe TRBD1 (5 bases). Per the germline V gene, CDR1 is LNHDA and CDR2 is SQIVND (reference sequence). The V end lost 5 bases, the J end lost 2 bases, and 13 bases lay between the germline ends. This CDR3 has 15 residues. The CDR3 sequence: CASSAGQDGNQPQHF. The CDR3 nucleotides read TGTGCCAGTAGTGCAGGGCAGGACGGCAATCAGCCCCAGCATTTT.

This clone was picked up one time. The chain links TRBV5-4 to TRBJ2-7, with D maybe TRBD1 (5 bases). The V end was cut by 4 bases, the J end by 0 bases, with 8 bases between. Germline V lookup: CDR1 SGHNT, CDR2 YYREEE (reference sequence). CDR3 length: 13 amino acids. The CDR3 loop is CASSLQVSYEQYF. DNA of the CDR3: TGTGCCAGCAGCCTACAGGTCTCCTACGAGCAGTACTTC.

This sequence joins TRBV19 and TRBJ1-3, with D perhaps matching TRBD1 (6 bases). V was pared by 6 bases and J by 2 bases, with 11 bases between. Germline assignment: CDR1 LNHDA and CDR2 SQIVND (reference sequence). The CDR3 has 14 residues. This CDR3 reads CASRAGAPGNTIYF. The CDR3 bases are TGTGCCAGTAGGGCGGGGGCACCTGGAAACACCATATATTTT. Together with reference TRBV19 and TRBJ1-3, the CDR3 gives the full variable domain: DGGITQSPKYLFRKEGQNVTLSCEQNLNHDAMYWYRQDPGQGLRLIYYSQIVNDFQKGDIAEGYSVSREKKESFPLTVTSAQKNPTAFYLCASRAGAPGNTIYFGEGSWLTVV.

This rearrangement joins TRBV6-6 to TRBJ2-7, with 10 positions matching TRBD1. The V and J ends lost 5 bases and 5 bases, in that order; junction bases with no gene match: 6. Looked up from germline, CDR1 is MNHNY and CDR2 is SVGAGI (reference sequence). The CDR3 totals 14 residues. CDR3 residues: CASSQDRGPDEQYF. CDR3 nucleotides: TGTGCCAGCAGTCAAGACAGGGGGCCCGACGAGCAGTACTTC.

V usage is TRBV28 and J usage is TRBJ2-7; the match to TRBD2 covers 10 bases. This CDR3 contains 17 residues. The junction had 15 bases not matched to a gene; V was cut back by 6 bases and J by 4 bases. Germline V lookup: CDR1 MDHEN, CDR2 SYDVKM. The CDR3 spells CASSQIAPGLALYEQYF. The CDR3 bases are TGTGCCAGCAGCCAAATTGCTCCGGGACTAGCGTTATACGAGCAGTACTTC.

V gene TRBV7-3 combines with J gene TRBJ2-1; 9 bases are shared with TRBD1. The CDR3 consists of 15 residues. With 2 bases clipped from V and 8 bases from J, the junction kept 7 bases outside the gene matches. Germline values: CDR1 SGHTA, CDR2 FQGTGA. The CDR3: CASSLGTGNRDEQFF. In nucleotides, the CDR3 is TGTGCCAGCAGCTTAGGGACAGGGAACCGCGATGAGCAGTTCTTC.

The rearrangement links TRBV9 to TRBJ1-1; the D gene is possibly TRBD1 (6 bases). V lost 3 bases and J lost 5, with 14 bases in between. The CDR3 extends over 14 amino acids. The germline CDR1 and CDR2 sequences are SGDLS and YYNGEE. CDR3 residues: CASSAQGPVTEAFF. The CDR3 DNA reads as TGTGCCAGCAGCGCACAGGGTCCGGTTACTGAAGCTTTCTTT.

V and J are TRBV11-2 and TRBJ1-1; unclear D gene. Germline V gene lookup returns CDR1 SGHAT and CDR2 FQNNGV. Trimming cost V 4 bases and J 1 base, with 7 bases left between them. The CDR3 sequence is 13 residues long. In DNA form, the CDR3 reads TGTGCCAGCAGCTCCCGGGGGAACACTGAAGCTTTCTTT. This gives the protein CASSSRGNTEAFF.

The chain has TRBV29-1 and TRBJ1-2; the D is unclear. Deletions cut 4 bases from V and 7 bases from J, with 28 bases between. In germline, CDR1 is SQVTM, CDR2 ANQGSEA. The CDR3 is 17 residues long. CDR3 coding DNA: TGCAGCGTTGCCTCCAGAATACTACTAGGTCGTGAACGTGGCTACACCTTC. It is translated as CSVASRILLGRERGYTF.

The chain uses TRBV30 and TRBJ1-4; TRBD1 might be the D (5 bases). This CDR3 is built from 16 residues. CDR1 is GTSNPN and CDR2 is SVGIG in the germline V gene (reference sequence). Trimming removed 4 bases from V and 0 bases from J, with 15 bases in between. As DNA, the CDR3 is TGTGCCTGGACCACTGCCGTCAGGGCAACTAATGAAAAACTGTTTTTT. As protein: CAWTTAVRATNEKLFF.

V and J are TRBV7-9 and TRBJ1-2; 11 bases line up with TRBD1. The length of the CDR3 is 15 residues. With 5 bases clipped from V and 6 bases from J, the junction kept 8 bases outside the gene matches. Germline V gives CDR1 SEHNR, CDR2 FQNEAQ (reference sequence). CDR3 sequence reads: CASSIGGQGGHGYTF. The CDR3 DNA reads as TGTGCCAGCAGCATCGGGGGACAGGGGGGCCATGGCTACACCTTC.

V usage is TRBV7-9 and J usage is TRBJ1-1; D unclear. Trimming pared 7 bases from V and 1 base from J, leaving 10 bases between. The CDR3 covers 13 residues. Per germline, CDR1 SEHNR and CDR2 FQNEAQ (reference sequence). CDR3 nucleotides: TGTGCCAGCACCCTAGTGGGGAACACTGAAGCTTTCTTT. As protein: CASTLVGNTEAFF. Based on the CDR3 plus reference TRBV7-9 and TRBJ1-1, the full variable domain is DTGVSQNPRHKITKRGQNVTFRCDPISEHNRLYWYRQTLGQGPEFLTYFQNEAQLEKSRLLSDRFSAERPKGSFSTLEIQRTEQGDSAMYLCASTLVGNTEAFFGQGTRLTVV.

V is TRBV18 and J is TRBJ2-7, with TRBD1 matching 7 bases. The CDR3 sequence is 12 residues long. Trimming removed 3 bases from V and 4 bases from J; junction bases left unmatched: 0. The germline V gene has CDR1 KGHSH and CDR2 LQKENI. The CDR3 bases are TGTGCCAGCTCACCGGGACAGTACGAGCAGTACTTC. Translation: CASSPGQYEQYF. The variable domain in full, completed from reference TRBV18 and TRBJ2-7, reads NAGVMQNPRHLVRRRGQEARLRCSPMKGHSHVYWYRQLPEEGLKFMVYLQKENIIDESGMPKERFSAEFPKEGPSILRIQQVVRGDSAAYFCASSPGQYEQYFGPGTRLTVT.

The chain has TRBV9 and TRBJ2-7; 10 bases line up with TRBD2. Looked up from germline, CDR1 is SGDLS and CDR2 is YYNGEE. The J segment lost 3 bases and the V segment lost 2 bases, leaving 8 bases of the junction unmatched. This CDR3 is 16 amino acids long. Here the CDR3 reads CASSVGPSGSNYEQYF. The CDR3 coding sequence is TGTGCCAGCAGCGTTGGACCTAGCGGGAGTAACTACGAGCAGTACTTC. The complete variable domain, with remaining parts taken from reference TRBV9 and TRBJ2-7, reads DSGVTQTPKHLITATGQRVTLRCSPRSGDLSVYWYQQSLDQGLQFLIQYYNGEERAKGNILERFSAQQFPDLHSELNLSSLELGDSALYFCASSVGPSGSNYEQYFGPGTRLTVT.